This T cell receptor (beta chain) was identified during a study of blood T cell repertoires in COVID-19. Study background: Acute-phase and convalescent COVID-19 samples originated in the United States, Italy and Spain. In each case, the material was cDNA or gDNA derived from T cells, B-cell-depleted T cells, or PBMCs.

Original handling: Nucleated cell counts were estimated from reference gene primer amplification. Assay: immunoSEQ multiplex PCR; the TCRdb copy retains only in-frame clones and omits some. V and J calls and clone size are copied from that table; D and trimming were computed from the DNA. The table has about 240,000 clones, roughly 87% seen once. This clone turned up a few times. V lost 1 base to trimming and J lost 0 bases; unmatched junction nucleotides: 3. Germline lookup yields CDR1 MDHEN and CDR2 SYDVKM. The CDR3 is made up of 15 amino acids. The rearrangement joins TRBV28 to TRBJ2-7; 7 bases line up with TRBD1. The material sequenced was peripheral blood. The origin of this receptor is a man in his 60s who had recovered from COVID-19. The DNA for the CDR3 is TGTGCCAGCAGTTTATCTTGGACAGGCTCCTACGAGCAGTACTTC. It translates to CASSLSWTGSYEQYF.